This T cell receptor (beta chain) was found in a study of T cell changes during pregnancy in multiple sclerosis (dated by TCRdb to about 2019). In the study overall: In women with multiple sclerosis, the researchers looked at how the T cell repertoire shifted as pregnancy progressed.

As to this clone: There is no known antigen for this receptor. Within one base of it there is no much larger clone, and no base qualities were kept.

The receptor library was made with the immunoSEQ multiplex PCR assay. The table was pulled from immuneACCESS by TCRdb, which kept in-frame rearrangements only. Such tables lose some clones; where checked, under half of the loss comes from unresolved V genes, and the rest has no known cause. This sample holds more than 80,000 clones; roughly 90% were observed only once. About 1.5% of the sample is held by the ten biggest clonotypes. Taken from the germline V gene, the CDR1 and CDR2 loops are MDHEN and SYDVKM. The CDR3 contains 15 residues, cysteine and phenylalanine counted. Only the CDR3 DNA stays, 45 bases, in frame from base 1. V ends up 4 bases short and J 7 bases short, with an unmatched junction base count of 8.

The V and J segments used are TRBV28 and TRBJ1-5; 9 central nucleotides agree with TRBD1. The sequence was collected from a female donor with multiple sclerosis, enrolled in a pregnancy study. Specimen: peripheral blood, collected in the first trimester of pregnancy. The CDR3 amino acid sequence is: CASSSGTGTIQPQHF. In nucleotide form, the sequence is TGTGCCAGCAGTTCCGGGACAGGGACGATCCAGCCCCAGCATTTT.